This TCR beta chain was found in a study of blood T cell repertoires in COVID-19. Study-level information: T cells, B-cell-depleted T cells, or PBMCs provided the cDNA or gDNA that served as material.

This clone was observed a few times. V trimming: 6 bases; J trimming: 6 bases; junction bases outside the gene matches: 5. Germline assignment: CDR1 SGHAT and CDR2 FQNNGV. The CDR3 sequence is 15 residues long. Profiling relied on immunoSEQ multiplex PCR, and the TCRdb table lists in-frame clones only, not all of them. The table records 95,000 to 130,000 clones, about nine tenths of them present only once. This sequence joins TRBV11-2 and TRBJ1-6; 10 bases match TRBD1. This receptor was obtained from a human donor with active COVID-19. The donor label of this sample is uncertain. Specimen: peripheral blood. The CDR3 spells CASRPTGGSNSPLHF. In DNA form, the CDR3 reads TGTGCCAGCAGACCGACAGGGGGCTCTAATTCACCCCTCCACTTT.